The 26 T cell receptor beta chains listed next were all sequenced from one sample in a study of cytomegalovirus exposure and HLA in healthy donors. Primers for the PCR totalled 60 Vbeta and 13 Jbeta. Assay: immunoSEQ multiplex PCR; the TCRdb copy retains only in-frame clones and omits some. The sample lists roughly 150,000 clones; 75% to 90% were seen once. The sequenced material came from PBMCs. Source of these receptors: a boy younger than 10 in good health and CMV-seronegative.

This clone was detected a few times. This rearrangement joins TRBV27 to TRBJ1-1; tentatively, D is TRBD1 (6 bases). Looked up from germline, CDR1 is MNHEY and CDR2 is SMNVEV (reference sequence). This CDR3 spans 16 amino acids. V was shortened by 4 bases and J by 1 base, with 16 bases between the two germline ends. The CDR3 sequence: CASSSEKRTENTEAFF. DNA for the CDR3: TGTGCCAGCAGTTCCGAGAAAAGGACAGAGAACACTGAAGCTTTCTTT.

The chain carries TRBV13 and TRBJ2-5, with D uncertain. The CDR3 extends over 13 amino acids. The V gene lost 3 bases and the J gene lost 4 bases, with 9 bases spanning the gap. The germline V gene encodes CDR1 PRHDT and CDR2 FYEKMQ (reference sequence). As DNA, the CDR3 is TGTGCCAGCAGCTTCGGCGGCCCAGAGACCCAGTACTTC. This sequence encodes CASSFGGPETQYF. Full variable domain (remainder filled in from reference TRBV13 and TRBJ2-5): AAGVIQSPRHLIKEKRETATLKCYPIPRHDTVYWYQQGPGQDPQFLISFYEKMQSDKGSIPDRFSAQQFSDYHSELNMSSLELGDSALYFCASSFGGPETQYFGPGTRLLVL.

This clone appeared a few times. The genes are TRBV19 and TRBJ2-1; no reliable D call. The CDR3 covers 15 residues. Between the trimmed V and J ends, which lost 6 bases and 0 bases, there was a span of 12 bases. The germline V gene encodes CDR1 LNHDA and CDR2 SQIVND (reference sequence). The CDR3 DNA reads TGTGCCAGTAGCACTACGGCTAGCTCCTACAATGAGCAGTTCTTC. Encoded protein: CASSTTASSYNEQFF.

This chain joins TRBV6-1 and TRBJ1-1, with a weak D call TRBD1 (6 bases). The germline V gene has CDR1 MNHNS and CDR2 SASEGT. V lost 7 bases and J 10 bases, leaving 16 bases between the germline ends. The CDR3 is made up of 12 amino acids. CDR3 in DNA: TGTGCCAGCACTCTGGACAGTTGCGCAGCTTTCTTT. Translated: CASTLDSCAAFF.

The gene calls are TRBV10-2 and TRBJ2-7, with 9 bases that match TRBD1. V gave up 4 bases and J gave up 0 bases; unmatched junction bases: 7. CDR1 is WSHSY and CDR2 is SAAADI in the germline V gene. The CDR3 runs 16 residues. The CDR3 DNA sequence: TGCGCCAGCAGTGTAGGGACAGGGCCTAACTCCTACGAGCAGTACTTC. Encoded protein: CASSVGTGPNSYEQYF.

The chain has TRBV11-3 and TRBJ1-2, with D tentatively TRBD1 (6 bases). Germline CDR1 SGHNT, CDR2 YENEEA. The ends were cut back, 9 bases at V and 2 bases at J, with 19 bases in the middle. The CDR3 totals 15 residues. CDR3: CARKGPRGPNYGYTF. Written as DNA, the CDR3 is TGTGCCAGGAAGGGGCCCAGGGGTCCCAACTATGGCTACACCTTC. Filled out from reference TRBV11-3 and TRBJ1-2, the complete variable domain reads EAGVVQSPRYKIIEKKQPVAFWCNPISGHNTLYWYLQNLGQGPELLIRYENEEAVDDSQLPKDRFSAERLKGVDSTLKIQPAELGDSAVYLCARKGPRGPNYGYTFGSGTRLTVV.

The chain has TRBV7-3 and TRBJ2-3; TRBD2 aligns across 9 bases. The CDR3 runs 15 residues. Trimming took 4 bases from V and 9 from J; bases not matched to a gene: 11. Looked up from germline, CDR1 is SGHTA and CDR2 is FQGTGA. The CDR3 here is CASSYLAGGDRTQYF. The DNA of the CDR3 is TGTGCCAGCAGCTACTTGGCGGGAGGGGATCGGACGCAGTATTTT.

The chain has TRBV5-6 and TRBJ1-1, with 9 bases aligning to TRBD1. Germline trimming cut 7 bases from V and 5 bases from J; bases unmatched to any gene: 12. The CDR3 loop spans 15 amino acids. Germline CDR1 reads SGHDT; CDR2 reads YYEEEE. In nucleotides, the CDR3 is TGTGCCAGCTCCTACCGGGACAGGGTTCTGACTGAAGCTTTCTTT. Amino acids: CASSYRDRVLTEAFF.

The V call is TRBV7-8, the J call TRBJ1-3, with 9 bases matching TRBD1. CDR3 length: 15 amino acids. Germline-derived CDR1 and CDR2 are SGHVS and FQNEAQ. After removal of 4 bases from V and 1 base from J, the junction contained 2 bases not matched to a gene. CDR3 DNA sequence: TGTGCCAGCAGCTCCGGGACAGGGTCTGGAAACACCATATATTTT. It encodes CASSSGTGSGNTIYF. The full variable domain, rest sourced from reference TRBV7-8 and TRBJ1-3, is GAGVSQSPRYKVAKRGQDVALRCDPISGHVSLFWYQQALGQGPEFLTYFQNEAQLDKSGLPSDRFFAERPEGSVSTLKIQRTQQEDSAVYLCASSSGTGSGNTIYFGEGSWLTVV.

The chain joins TRBV2 to TRBJ2-2; 7 bases are a match to TRBD2. Germline V lookup: CDR1 SNHLY, CDR2 FYNNEI. Germline trimming cut 6 bases from V and 6 bases from J; bases unmatched to any gene: 4. This CDR3 is built from 13 residues. This CDR3 reads CASRWGGPGELFF. The CDR3 coding sequence is TGTGCCAGCAGATGGGGGGGTCCCGGGGAGCTGTTTTTT.

V gene TRBV28 combines with J gene TRBJ2-7, with 9 bases identical to TRBD1. CDR1 is MDHEN, CDR2 SYDVKM, per germline. The CDR3 has 15 residues. Losses at the gene ends were 6 bases for V and 9 bases for J; bases not matched to a gene: 15. Here the CDR3 reads CASRTDVGQGRGQYF. In DNA form, the CDR3 reads TGTGCCAGCAGGACAGATGTGGGACAGGGCCGCGGGCAGTACTTC.

The chain has TRBV27 and TRBJ1-4; D call uncertain. This CDR3 spans 14 amino acids. The germline gives CDR1 MNHEY, CDR2 SMNVEV (reference sequence). The ends were cut back, 7 bases at V and 3 bases at J, with 12 bases in the middle. CDR3 loop: CASTSLNANEKLFF. The CDR3 DNA reads TGTGCCAGCACAAGCCTTAACGCTAATGAAAAACTGTTTTTT.

The chain links TRBV28 to TRBJ2-2; 7 nucleotides line up with TRBD1. V lost 5 bases and J lost 0; bases outside the gene matches: 6. Germline lookup yields CDR1 MDHEN and CDR2 SYDVKM. CDR3 size: 16 residues. The CDR3, as DNA: TGTGCCAGCAGTCTGACCGGGACAGCGAACACCGGGGAGCTGTTTTTT. Translation gives CASSLTGTANTGELFF.

The chain recombines TRBV5-1 with TRBJ2-5; 9 positions agree with TRBD2. This CDR3 region has 16 residues. Germline assignment: CDR1 SGHRS and CDR2 YFSETQ. Germline trimming cut 0 bases from V and 5 bases from J; bases unmatched to any gene: 8. CDR3 nucleotides: TGCGCCAGCAGCTTGGTGGGCGGGGGGGCCCAGGAGACCCAGTACTTC. Translation gives CASSLVGGGAQETQYF. The complete variable domain, with remaining parts taken from reference TRBV5-1 and TRBJ2-5, reads KAGVTQTPRYLIKTRGQQVTLSCSPISGHRSVSWYQQTPGQGLQFLFEYFSETQRNKGNFPGRFSGRQFSNSRSEMNVSTLELGDSALYLCASSLVGGGAQETQYFGPGTRLLVL.

About this clone itself: The same CDR3 also results from other DNA sequences found in this sample. V is TRBV19 and J is TRBJ1-2; 7 bases align to TRBD1. Looked up from germline, CDR1 is LNHDA and CDR2 is SQIVND (reference sequence). This CDR3 contains 14 residues. Trimming cost V 1 base and J 2 bases; bases outside gene matches: 1. CDR3 loop: CASSIGGQNYGYTF. The CDR3 DNA reads as TGTGCCAGTAGTATAGGGGGACAGAACTATGGCTACACCTTC.

CDR3 amino acids: CASSAVTGGPYEQYV. CDR3 nucleotide sequence: TGTGCCAGCAGCGCAGTGACAGGGGGACCCTACGAGCAGTACGTC. This chain joins TRBV6-1 and TRBJ2-7, with 9 bases aligning to TRBD1. The ends lost 6 bases at V and 2 bases at J; junction bases unmatched: 8. Germline V gene data show CDR1 as MNHNS and CDR2 as SASEGT. The CDR3 is 15 amino acids.

J is TRBJ2-7 and V is TRBV6-1; D not resolved. CDR1 and CDR2 (germline): MNHNS, SASEGT. This CDR3 has 12 amino acids. With 5 bases removed from V and 6 bases from J, the gap between germline ends came to 11 bases. The CDR3 nucleotides read TGTGCCAGCAGTAGGGAACGTAGCGAGCAGTACGTC. It codes for CASSRERSEQYV.

The chain recombines TRBV5-5 with TRBJ2-6; TRBD1 matches at 7 bases. Germline V CDR1 and CDR2: SGHKS, YYEKEE (reference sequence). CDR3 length: 16 residues. The ends lost 4 bases at V and 1 base at J; junction bases unmatched: 5. The CDR3 sequence: CASSRQGGSGANVLTF. CDR3 nucleotide sequence: TGTGCCAGCAGCCGACAGGGCGGGTCTGGGGCCAACGTCCTGACTTTC.

There are a few counts of this clone. V gene TRBV4-1 combines with J gene TRBJ2-6, with 8 bases that match TRBD1. CDR1 is MGHRA, CDR2 YSYEKL, per germline. V gave up 7 bases and J gave up 1 base; unmatched junction bases: 9. The CDR3 runs to 17 residues. This CDR3 is CASNPGQDYSGANVLTF. CDR3 nucleotides: TGCGCCAGCAACCCGGGACAGGACTATTCTGGGGCCAACGTCCTGACTTTC.

This clone has more than one count but fewer than ten. The J gene is TRBJ1-1, the V gene TRBV28; possible D gene TRBD1, 6 bases. Trimming cost V 5 bases and J 0 bases, with 13 bases left between them. Germline loops: CDR1 MDHEN, CDR2 SYDVKM. CDR3 length: 15 residues. The CDR3 region has the DNA TGTGCCAGCAGTATGTACAGGGTGATGAACACTGAAGCTTTCTTT. It encodes CASSMYRVMNTEAFF.

This rearrangement joins TRBV7-9 to TRBJ1-1; TRBD1 matches at 9 bases. Trimming cost V 5 bases and J 5 bases; bases outside gene matches: 3. The germline V gene has CDR1 SEHNR and CDR2 FQNEAQ (reference sequence). This CDR3 has 13 residues. CDR3: CASSKTGGTEAFF. The CDR3 bases are TGTGCCAGCAGCAAGACAGGGGGGACTGAAGCTTTCTTT.

The chain carries TRBV5-1 and TRBJ2-3; no reliable D call. The CDR3 has 13 residues. V shed 2 bases and J shed 0 bases, with 4 bases lying between them. Germline values: CDR1 SGHRS, CDR2 YFSETQ. CDR3 loop: CASSFPSTDTQYF. CDR3 coding DNA: TGCGCCAGCAGCTTCCCTAGCACAGATACGCAGTATTTT.

The V gene is TRBV6-1, the J gene TRBJ2-1; 13 positions agree with TRBD2. The CDR3 spans 15 residues. V was clipped by 5 bases and J by 9 bases; unmatched bases: 7. Germline loops: CDR1 MNHNS, CDR2 SASEGT. In DNA, the CDR3 is TGTGCCAGCAGTCTTACTAGCGGGGGGGCAGGTGAGCAGTTCTTC. It codes for CASSLTSGGAGEQFF.

V usage is TRBV27 and J usage is TRBJ2-2, with TRBD2 matching over 8 bases. The V gene end was trimmed by 8 bases and the J gene end by 3 bases; junction bases not matched to a gene: 8. This CDR3 is built from 15 residues. Germline V gene sequence: CDR1 MNHEY, CDR2 SMNVEV (reference sequence). The CDR3 spells CASRVVAGHTGELFF. The DNA for the CDR3 is TGTGCCAGCCGGGTGGTAGCGGGGCACACCGGGGAGCTGTTTTTT.

J is TRBJ1-3 and V is TRBV7-9; TRBD1 agrees at 7 bases. Looked up from germline, CDR1 is SEHNR and CDR2 is FQNEAQ (reference sequence). V dropped 3 bases and J dropped 0; count of bases not matched to a gene: 5. The CDR3 is 16 amino acids. CDR3 amino acids: CASSLGQFFSGNTIYF. The CDR3 region has the DNA TGTGCCAGCAGCTTGGGACAGTTTTTCTCTGGAAACACCATATATTTT.

This rearrangement joins TRBV13 to TRBJ2-2; D perhaps matches TRBD1 (6 bases). This CDR3 comprises 15 residues. Trimming stripped 5 bases from V and 6 bases from J, with 16 bases between. Germline CDR1 is PRHDT and CDR2 is FYEKMQ (reference sequence). CDR3 coding DNA: TGTGCCAGCAGCCCAACCAGGGGAAGGGCCGGGGAGCTGTTTTTT. Translating gives CASSPTRGRAGELFF.